There are many counts of the clone carrying this TCR beta chain. Its antigen is undetermined. This specimen comes from a study of prognosis after radiotherapy for stage I lung cancer. Notes on the study in general: After stereotactic body radiation therapy, unique TCR clone counts dropped from a median of about 10,000 to 6,900.

Genomic DNA was the source, and TCR beta CDR3 was amplified from it by two-round multiplex PCR. First-round PCR amplification was performed with primers specific to each TRBV and TRBJ gene. TCRdb itself ran the multiplex PCR reads through MiXCR, one entry per CDR3 protein. The sample yields roughly 13,000 distinct CDR3 sequences, around 35% seen once. Germline V gives CDR1 LNHDA, CDR2 SQIVND (reference sequence). This CDR3 has 13 residues. Trimming shortened V by 5 bases and J by 2 bases, and 10 bases separated the two germline ends. The rearrangement uses TRBV19 and TRBJ2-7; weak D call: TRBD2 (5 bases). The sequencing here drew on PBMCs, taken before or after stereotactic body radiation therapy (not recorded which). The TCR originated in a donor over 45 with non-small cell lung cancer. CDR3 DNA: TGTGCCAGTAGTGAGGGCAGGCCCTACGAGCAGTACTTC. Translation: CASSEGRPYEQYF. The full variable domain, its missing parts supplied by reference TRBV19 and TRBJ2-7, is DGGITQSPKYLFRKEGQNVTLSCEQNLNHDAMYWYRQDPGQGLRLIYYSQIVNDFQKGDIAEGYSVSREKKESFPLTVTSAQKNPTAFYLCASSEGRPYEQYFGPGTRLTVT.